These 11 T cell receptor beta chains were sequenced from one sample in a study of T cells after yellow fever vaccination. Using its own MiXCR run on the 5' RACE reads, TCRdb lists one record per CDR3 protein. The sample shows 500,000 to 650,000 distinct CDR3 sequences, around 16% of them seen only once. The source material was PBMCs, sampled about 5 days after the first yellow fever vaccination. Receptor source: a man aged 18 to 35 who received the YFV17D yellow fever vaccine.

This clonotype was seen more than once but under ten times. The J gene is TRBJ2-7, the V gene TRBV5-1; no definite D call. Germline CDR1 and CDR2: SGHRS and YFSETQ. CDR3 length: 14 residues. V lost 3 bases, J lost 5 bases, and 15 bases lay in between. CDR3 sequence reads: CASSSGPPTDEQYF. In nucleotides, the CDR3 is TGCGCCAGCAGCTCCGGGCCCCCGACGGACGAGCAGTACTTC.

V is TRBV12-3 or TRBV12-4 and J is TRBJ1-1; D is perhaps TRBD1 (6 bases). The CDR3 runs to 14 residues. The V end lost 1 base, the J end lost 5 bases, and 11 bases lay between the germline ends. The CDR3 here is CASSLGSQGTEAFF. CDR3 in DNA: TGTGCCAGCAGTTTAGGTTCCCAGGGGACTGAAGCTTTCTTT.

A few counts support this clonotype. The V and J genes are TRBV5-8 and TRBJ2-7, with 8 bases that match TRBD2. From germline, CDR1 is SGHTS and CDR2 YDEGEE. The CDR3 contains 16 residues. Trimming took 4 bases from V and 0 from J; bases not matched to a gene: 9. This CDR3 is CASSRPLAGHSYEQYF. In nucleotides, the CDR3 is TGTGCCAGCAGCAGGCCCCTAGCGGGCCACTCCTACGAGCAGTACTTC.

This clonotype was seen only a few times. V usage is TRBV24-1 and J usage is TRBJ2-1; 10 bases are a match to TRBD1. There are 14 residues in the CDR3. Germline V gene data show CDR1 as KGHDR and CDR2 as SFDVKD. The J segment lost 7 bases and the V segment lost 9 bases, leaving 8 bases of the junction unmatched. The CDR3 nucleotides are TGTGCCACCTCTGACAGGGGGCGTAGGAATGAGCAGTTCTTC. Translating it yields CATSDRGRRNEQFF.

This clonotype has at least ten counts. This chain connects TRBV4-1 to TRBJ2-4; no reliable D call. This CDR3 region has 15 residues. The germline V and J ends were trimmed by 3 bases and 0 bases, with 9 bases remaining between them. In germline, CDR1 is MGHRA, CDR2 YSYEKL. The CDR3 DNA is TGCGCCAGCAGCCAGATACAGCTAGCCAAAAACATTCAGTACTTC. Its protein is CASSQIQLAKNIQYF.

This clonotype was counted once. The genes are TRBV19 and TRBJ2-1; D ambiguous. Germline assignment: CDR1 LNHDA and CDR2 SQIVND (reference sequence). Trimming removed 2 bases at V and 8 bases at J, with 10 bases between. The CDR3 loop spans 13 amino acids. CDR3 sequence: CASSIKSYYEQFF. The CDR3 DNA follows: TGTGCCAGTAGTATAAAGAGTTACTATGAGCAGTTCTTC.

V usage is TRBV10-1 and J usage is TRBJ1-6, with D perhaps TRBD1 (5 bases). V was shortened by 2 bases and J by 0 bases, with 11 bases between the two germline ends. Germline CDR1 is WNHNN and CDR2 is SYGVQD (reference sequence). The CDR3 covers 17 residues. CDR3 bases: TGCGCCAGCAGTGAGGGGCCAGGGAGCTCCTATAATTCACCCCTCCACTTT. This sequence encodes CASSEGPGSSYNSPLHF.

V gene TRBV6-2 or TRBV6-3 combines with J gene TRBJ2-3; 9 bases are shared with TRBD2. Germline V gene lookup returns CDR1 MNHEY and CDR2 SVGEGT. CDR3 length: 17 residues. With V trimmed by 6 bases and J by 2 bases, 12 bases remained unmatched. The CDR3 reads CASSPISGGTNTDTQYF. The CDR3 DNA follows: TGTGCCAGCAGCCCTATCAGCGGGGGGACAAACACAGATACGCAGTATTTT.

The CDR3 here is CASSPGKDTQYF. CDR3 DNA sequence: TGTGCCAGCAGCCCTGGTAAGGATACGCAGTATTTT. This chain uses TRBV7-2 with TRBJ2-3; unclear D gene. The V gene lost 5 bases and the J gene lost 6 bases, with 9 bases spanning the gap. This CDR3 is 12 amino acids long. CDR1 and CDR2 (germline): SGHTA, FQGNSA.

This clonotype was found a few times. This chain connects TRBV5-6 to TRBJ2-7; possible D gene TRBD2, 5 bases. Germline CDR1 SGHDT, CDR2 YYEEEE. The V end was cut by 1 base, the J end by 3 bases, with 17 bases between. This CDR3 spans 16 amino acids. The CDR3 reads CASSLIPGSLIYEQYF. The CDR3 DNA is TGTGCCAGCAGCTTGATCCCGGGATCTCTCATCTACGAGCAGTACTTC.

The gene calls are TRBV18 and TRBJ2-3; D possibly corresponds to TRBD2 (7 bases). From germline, CDR1 is KGHSH and CDR2 LQKENI. Between the trimmed V and J ends, which lost 8 bases and 6 bases, there was a span of 15 bases. The CDR3 has 13 residues. The CDR3 DNA is TGTGCCAGCGACGGGGGGCCACAGGATACGCAGTATTTT. Translation gives CASDGGPQDTQYF.